A selection of T cell receptor beta chains follows, all from one sample in a study of blood T cell repertoires in COVID-19. Clones were read by immunoSEQ multiplex PCR, and TCRdb kept only the in-frame ones, dropping some. The repertoire has approximately 200,000 clones, more than 70% of them found once; the top ten carry 4% to 5%. Sequencing input: peripheral blood. The source of these receptors is a woman in her thirties with acute or convalescent COVID-19. CDR3s include the opening cysteine and the closing phenylalanine or tryptophan. Fields, in order: CDR3 protein, CDR3 DNA, V gene, J gene, clone size, D gene. A D gene is named only where the DNA matches it firmly. Rows may omit the clone size; those that give it use once, few, many or a size class.

CDR3: CASSDTNRSGYTF; DNA: TGTGCCAGCAGTGATACTAACCGGAGTGGCTACACCTTC; V: TRBV2; J: TRBJ1-2; size: -; D: -
CDR3: CASSPRRANEKLFF; DNA: TGTGCCAGCTCCCCTCGGCGGGCTAATGAAAAACTGTTTTTT; V: TRBV18; J: TRBJ1-4; size: -; D: -
CDR3: CASSVASLAKNIQYF; DNA: TGTGCCAGCAGTGTTGCCAGTCTAGCCAAAAACATTCAGTACTTC; V: TRBV2; J: TRBJ2-4; size: -; D: -
CDR3: CASSLRQFELNSYGYTF; DNA: TGTGCCAGCTCACTCCGACAGTTCGAATTAAATTCCTATGGCTACACCTTC; V: TRBV18; J: TRBJ1-2; size: -; D: -
CDR3: CASSPNPVESPLHF; DNA: TGTGCCAGCTCCCCTAATCCGGTAGAGTCACCCCTCCACTTT; V: TRBV6-5; J: TRBJ1-6; size: once; D: -
CDR3: CASSPRGPYEQYF; DNA: TGTGCCAGCAGCCCCAGGGGTCCCTACGAGCAGTACTTC; V: TRBV3-1/TRBV3-2; J: TRBJ2-7; size: few; D: -
CDR3: CASSLSTGGFDTEAFF; DNA: TGCGCCAGCAGCTTGTCAACAGGGGGCTTCGACACTGAAGCTTTCTTT; V: TRBV5-1; J: TRBJ1-1; size: -; D: TRBD1
CDR3: CASSLGLADSTDTQYF; DNA: TGTGCCAGCAGCCTAGGACTAGCGGATTCCACAGATACGCAGTATTTT; V: TRBV3-1/TRBV3-2; J: TRBJ2-3; size: -; D: TRBD2
CDR3: CASSLSAGGPRELFF; DNA: TGCGCCAGCAGCTTGAGTGCGGGAGGGCCTAGGGAGCTGTTTTTT; V: TRBV5-1; J: TRBJ2-2; size: -; D: TRBD2
CDR3: CASSLGWEDSPLHF; DNA: TGTGCCAGCAGCTTAGGGTGGGAGGATTCACCCCTCCACTTT; V: TRBV7-9; J: TRBJ1-6; size: once; D: -
CDR3: CASSENSVEQYF; DNA: TGTGCCAGCAGTGAAAATAGCGTAGAGCAGTACTTC; V: TRBV6-1; J: TRBJ2-7; size: once; D: -
CDR3: CASKELPYSNQPQHF; DNA: TGTGCCAGCAAGGAGCTACCTTATAGCAATCAGCCCCAGCATTTT; V: TRBV6-5; J: TRBJ1-5; size: -; D: -
CDR3: CASSLEGTQYF; DNA: TGCGCCAGCAGCTTGGAGGGGACGCAGTATTTT; V: TRBV5-1; J: TRBJ2-3; size: once; D: -
CDR3: CASSLAGTQTGGLVLSSYNEQFF; DNA: TGCGCCAGCAGCTTGGCTGGGACCCAAACGGGGGGTCTGGTTTTGAGCTCCTACAATGAGCAGTTCTTC; V: TRBV5-1; J: TRBJ2-1; size: -; D: TRBD2
CDR3: CAIDRGYYEQYF; DNA: TGTGCCATAGACAGGGGCTACTACGAGCAGTACTTC; V: TRBV7-9; J: TRBJ2-7; size: -; D: TRBD1
CDR3: CASSAGTSDNMYF; DNA: TGTGCCAGCAGTGCCGGGACTAGCGACAACATGTATTTT; V: TRBV21-1; J: TRBJ2-3; size: -; D: -
CDR3: CASSEGGVSGNTIYF; DNA: TGTGCCAGCAGCGAAGGGGGGGTTTCTGGAAACACCATATATTTT; V: TRBV9; J: TRBJ1-3; size: -; D: -
CDR3: CASRPGTSRNEQFF; DNA: TGCGCCAGCAGACCCGGGACTAGCCGCAATGAGCAGTTCTTC; V: TRBV5-1; J: TRBJ2-1; size: -; D: TRBD2
CDR3: CASSRGTDYEQYF; DNA: TGCGCCAGCAGCCGAGGGACAGACTACGAGCAGTACTTC; V: TRBV5-1; J: TRBJ2-7; size: -; D: TRBD1
CDR3: CASSYKASGYNEQFF; DNA: TGTGCCAGCAGTTATAAGGCTAGCGGTTACAATGAGCAGTTCTTC; V: TRBV6-2/TRBV6-3; J: TRBJ2-1; size: -; D: TRBD2
CDR3: CASSPAGGGSEKLFF; DNA: TGTGCCAGCAGTCCGGCAGGGGGAGGTAGTGAAAAACTGTTTTTT; V: TRBV28; J: TRBJ1-4; size: -; D: TRBD1
CDR3: CASSLDRGTEAFF; DNA: TGCGCCAGCAGCTTGGACAGGGGCACTGAAGCTTTCTTT; V: TRBV5-1; J: TRBJ1-1; size: -; D: TRBD1
CDR3: CASSFSAGETQYF; DNA: TGCGCCAGCAGCTTTAGTGCGGGAGAGACCCAGTACTTC; V: TRBV5-1; J: TRBJ2-5; size: once; D: -
CDR3: CASSLAGDRDGYTF; DNA: TGCGCCAGCAGCTTGGCGGGAGACAGGGATGGCTACACCTTC; V: TRBV5-1; J: TRBJ1-2; size: -; D: TRBD1
CDR3: CASSPGTISVPDTQYF; DNA: TGTGCCAGCTCACCGGGGACTATAAGCGTGCCAGATACGCAGTATTTT; V: TRBV18; J: TRBJ2-3; size: -; D: TRBD2
CDR3: CASRDRDETQYF; DNA: TGTGCCAGCAGGGACAGGGACGAGACCCAGTACTTC; V: TRBV2; J: TRBJ2-5; size: -; D: TRBD1
CDR3: CASSLQVTEAFF; DNA: TGTGCCAGCAGTCTCCAGGTCACTGAAGCTTTCTTT; V: TRBV12-3/TRBV12-4; J: TRBJ1-1; size: -; D: -
CDR3: CATGTALNYGYTF; DNA: TGTGCCACAGGGACAGCACTTAACTATGGCTACACCTTC; V: TRBV6-5; J: TRBJ1-2; size: -; D: TRBD1
CDR3: CASSSGQPYEQYF; DNA: TGCGCCAGCAGCTCGGGACAGCCCTACGAGCAGTACTTC; V: TRBV10-2; J: TRBJ2-7; size: -; D: TRBD1
CDR3: CAWSPLEGEAFF; DNA: TGTGCCTGGAGTCCCCTTGAGGGAGAAGCTTTCTTT; V: TRBV30; J: TRBJ1-1; size: -; D: -
CDR3: CATKTASYEQYF; DNA: TGTGCCACCAAGACAGCCTCCTACGAGCAGTACTTC; V: TRBV2; J: TRBJ2-7; size: -; D: -
CDR3: CSASPPGGGTQYF; DNA: TGCAGTGCTAGTCCCCCGGGGGGCGGCACCCAGTACTTC; V: TRBV20-1; J: TRBJ2-5; size: -; D: -
CDR3: CASSPSADYSPLHF; DNA: TGTGCCAGCTCACCATCGGCGGACTATTCACCCCTCCACTTT; V: TRBV18; J: TRBJ1-6; size: -; D: -
CDR3: CAISESGQGAYEQYF; DNA: TGTGCCATCAGTGAATCGGGACAGGGAGCCTACGAGCAGTACTTC; V: TRBV10-3; J: TRBJ2-7; size: -; D: TRBD1